Each of the 6 T cell receptor beta chains below was sequenced from the same sample in a study of cytomegalovirus exposure and HLA in healthy donors (dated by TCRdb to the late 2010s). The protocol used for the library was the immunoSEQ multiplex PCR assay. A mixture of 60 forward primers for TCR Vbeta segments and 13 reverse primers for TCR Jbeta segments was used in the multiplex PCR. TCRdb holds this immuneACCESS table with in-frame rearrangements only. Some clones are missing; in checked studies, unresolved V genes explain under half, and the rest has no known cause. This sample gives around 99,000 clones in total; approximately 81% of them show up just once. The top ten hold roughly 2% of the sample. Sequences were obtained from PBMCs. Receptors were obtained from a woman aged 30 to 39 in good health and CMV-seronegative.

The chain has TRBV28 and TRBJ2-1; 10 bases are shared with TRBD2. The germline V gene encodes CDR1 MDHEN and CDR2 SYDVKM. The CDR3 has 15 amino acids. V was pared by 7 bases and J by 3 bases, with 6 bases of the junction left unmatched. The CDR3 protein is CASKDGTSDYNEQFF. CDR3 bases: TGTGCCAGCAAGGATGGGACTAGCGACTACAATGAGCAGTTCTTC.

V usage is TRBV19 and J usage is TRBJ1-5, with D maybe TRBD1 (5 bases). V gave up 4 bases and J gave up 1 base, with 11 bases separating them. Germline-derived CDR1 and CDR2 are LNHDA and SQIVND (reference sequence). The CDR3 totals 15 residues. CDR3 loop: CASSRGGESNQPQHF. CDR3 coding DNA: TGTGCCAGTAGTAGAGGAGGGGAGAGCAATCAGCCCCAGCATTTT. Supplemented by reference TRBV19 and TRBJ1-5, the full variable domain reads DGGITQSPKYLFRKEGQNVTLSCEQNLNHDAMYWYRQDPGQGLRLIYYSQIVNDFQKGDIAEGYSVSREKKESFPLTVTSAQKNPTAFYLCASSRGGESNQPQHFGDGTRLSIL.

The J gene is TRBJ1-1, the V gene TRBV5-1, with 7 bases that match TRBD1. This CDR3 is built from 16 residues. Trimming at V came to 1 base and at J to 0 bases, leaving 6 bases not matched to a gene. In germline, CDR1 is SGHRS, CDR2 YFSETQ. The CDR3 loop is CASSLTGARMNTEAFF. The CDR3 DNA reads as TGCGCCAGCAGCTTGACAGGGGCTCGGATGAACACTGAAGCTTTCTTT.

The chain uses TRBV25-1 and TRBJ2-3, with 7 positions matching TRBD2. The germline gives CDR1 MGHDK, CDR2 SYGVNS. There are 14 residues in the CDR3. V dropped 3 bases and J dropped 3; count of bases not matched to a gene: 3. Written as DNA, the CDR3 is TGTGCCAGCAGTGACGGGAGGCGGACAGATACGCAGTATTTT. Translating it yields CASSDGRRTDTQYF.

The chain has TRBV11-2 and TRBJ2-7; the match to TRBD1 covers 8 bases. Germline-derived CDR1 and CDR2 are SGHAT and FQNNGV. The CDR3 sequence is 15 residues long. V gave up 6 bases and J gave up 4 bases; unmatched junction bases: 11. In nucleotides, the CDR3 is TGTGCCAGCAGACCTACAGGGGGTCATGCTTACGAGCAGTACTTC. Its translation is CASRPTGGHAYEQYF.

The V call is TRBV5-1, the J call TRBJ2-3; 10 bases line up with TRBD2. The CDR3 runs to 15 residues. Germline V lookup: CDR1 SGHRS, CDR2 YFSETQ. V gave up 6 bases and J gave up 3 bases; unmatched junction bases: 7. CDR3 in DNA: TGCGCCAGCAAGCCTAGCGGGAGTAGGACAGATACGCAGTATTTT. Translation: CASKPSGSRTDTQYF.